This T cell receptor beta chain emerged from a study of T cells in Graves' hyperthyroidism and ophthalmopathy. The sample holds many counts of this clonotype. Template material for amplifying TCR beta CDR3 regions consisted of RNA transcripts. TCR CDR3 underwent first-round RT-PCR with the HTBI primer set. TCRdb re-analysed the multiplex PCR reads in MiXCR, keeping a single row per CDR3 protein. Of about 640,000 distinct CDR3 sequences in the sample, 13% to 15% were seen once. The V and J ends lost 2 bases and 7 bases, in that order; junction bases with no gene match: 6. The CDR3 is 16 residues long. Germline V gene data show CDR1 as SGHVS and CDR2 as FQNEAQ. Diagnosis rested on symptoms, serum thyroxine and TRAb, thyroid ultrasound, and orbital computed tomography.

The rearrangement joins TRBV7-8 to TRBJ2-1, with TRBD2 identical over 12 bases. The specimen sequenced was blood. The sequence was obtained from a woman between 45 and 60 years old with Graves' ophthalmopathy. CDR3 loop: CASSLLTSGRSNEQFF. The CDR3 DNA reads as TGTGCCAGCAGCTTACTCACTAGCGGGAGGAGTAATGAGCAGTTCTTC. Complete variable domain (other parts from reference TRBV7-8 and TRBJ2-1): GAGVSQSPRYKVAKRGQDVALRCDPISGHVSLFWYQQALGQGPEFLTYFQNEAQLDKSGLPSDRFFAERPEGSVSTLKIQRTQQEDSAVYLCASSLLTSGRSNEQFFGPGTRLTVL.